What follows is one TCR beta chain and its context. This record belongs to a study of blood T cell repertoires in COVID-19. Study information: The United States, Italy and Spain provided the acute and convalescent COVID-19 samples. Sources were T cells, B-cell-depleted T cells, or PBMCs; the material itself was cDNA or gDNA.

Original analysis: Reference gene primer amplification gave estimated nucleated cell counts. Some clones are missing from TCRdb's copy, which holds only in-frame ones; the method was immunoSEQ multiplex PCR. The V and J calls and clone size were taken over from that table, and D and trimming were inferred from the DNA. The sample consists of some 90,000 clones, just over 90% of them appearing once. Germline lookup yields CDR1 SGHVS and CDR2 FQNEAQ. CDR3 size: 14 residues. J lost 4 bases, V lost 3 bases, and 5 bases had no gene match. The sample comprised peripheral blood. The receptor was derived from a woman aged 45-59 years in a cohort sampled during active COVID-19. The chain uses TRBV7-8 and TRBJ1-2, with 7 bases that match TRBD1. Written as DNA, the CDR3 is TGTGCCAGCAGCTTTGGGCAGGGGGGCTATGGCTACACCTTC. As protein: CASSFGQGGYGYTF.